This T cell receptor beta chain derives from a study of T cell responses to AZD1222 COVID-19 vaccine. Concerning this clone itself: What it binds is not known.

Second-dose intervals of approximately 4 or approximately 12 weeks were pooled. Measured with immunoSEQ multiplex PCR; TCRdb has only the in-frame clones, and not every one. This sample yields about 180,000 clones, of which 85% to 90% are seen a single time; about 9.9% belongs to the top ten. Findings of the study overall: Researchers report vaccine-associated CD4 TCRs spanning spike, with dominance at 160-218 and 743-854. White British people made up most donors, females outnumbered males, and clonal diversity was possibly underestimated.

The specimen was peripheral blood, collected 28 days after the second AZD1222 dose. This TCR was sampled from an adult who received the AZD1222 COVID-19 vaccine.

In DNA, the CDR3 is TGCGCCAGCAGCCAAGATCTCGGGACAGGGACGCCCCAGCATTTT. Amino acid sequence: CASSQDLGTGTPQHF. The chain uses TRBV4-3 and TRBJ1-5, with 9 bases lining up with TRBD1. Germline CDR1 and CDR2: LGHNA and YSLEER. J gave up 9 bases and V 0 bases, and 6 bases lay outside the gene matches. The CDR3 length is 15 residues.